This T cell receptor (beta chain) was sequenced during a study of CD8+ T cells in alopecia areata. Study in general: The duration of tofacitinib was 6 to 18 months, with 6 months off drug afterward.

Germline values: CDR1 SGHVS, CDR2 FNYEAQ. The CDR3 extends over 15 amino acids. V shed 5 bases and J 2 bases; nucleotides not matched to a gene: 7. Treatment noted: oral pan-JAK inhibitor, 5-10 mg twice daily. Sorted populations comprised CD4+ and CD8+ T cells obtained from PBMCs. Isolated RNA was reverse transcribed into cDNA used as the sequencing template. Only in-frame clones appear in the TCRdb table, and some are missing; sequencing was by immunoSEQ multiplex PCR. The sample includes approximately 100,000 clones, over 75% of them seen just once. Specimen: CD8+ T cells sorted from blood, collected around week 30, from a patient treated with tofacitinib. The origin of this receptor is a human donor with alopecia areata. The chain employs TRBV7-6 and TRBJ2-5; 8 bases fit TRBD2. The CDR3 nucleotides read TGTGCCAGCAGCCTCGGGACTAGTACTCAAGAGACCCAGTACTTC. This codes for CASSLGTSTQETQYF.